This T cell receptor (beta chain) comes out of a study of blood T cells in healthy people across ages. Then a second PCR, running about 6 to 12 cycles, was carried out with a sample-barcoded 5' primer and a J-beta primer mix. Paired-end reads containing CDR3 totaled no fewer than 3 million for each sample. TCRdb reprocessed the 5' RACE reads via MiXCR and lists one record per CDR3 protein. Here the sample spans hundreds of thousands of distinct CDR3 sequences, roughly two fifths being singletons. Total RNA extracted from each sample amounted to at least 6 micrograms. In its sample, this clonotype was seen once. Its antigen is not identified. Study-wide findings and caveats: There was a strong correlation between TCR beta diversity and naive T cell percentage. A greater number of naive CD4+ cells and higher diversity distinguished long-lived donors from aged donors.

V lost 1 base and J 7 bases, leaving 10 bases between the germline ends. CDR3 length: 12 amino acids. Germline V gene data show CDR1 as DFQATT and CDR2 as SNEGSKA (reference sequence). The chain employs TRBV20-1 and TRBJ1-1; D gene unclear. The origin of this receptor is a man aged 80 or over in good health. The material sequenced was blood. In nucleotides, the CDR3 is TGCAGTGCTAGAGCGTTTGGCAATGAAGCTTTCTTT. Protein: CSARAFGNEAFF.